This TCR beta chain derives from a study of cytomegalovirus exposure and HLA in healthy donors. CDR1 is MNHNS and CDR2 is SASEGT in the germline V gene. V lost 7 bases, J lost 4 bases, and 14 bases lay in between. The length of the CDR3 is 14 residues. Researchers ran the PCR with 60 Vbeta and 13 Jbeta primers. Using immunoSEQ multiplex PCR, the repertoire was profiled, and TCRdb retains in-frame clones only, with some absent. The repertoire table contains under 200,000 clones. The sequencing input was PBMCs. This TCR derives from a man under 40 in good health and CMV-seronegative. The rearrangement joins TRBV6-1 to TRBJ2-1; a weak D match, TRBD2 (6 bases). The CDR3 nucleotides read TGTGCCAGCACGGCAAGCGGGCCTTACAATGAGCAGTTCTTC. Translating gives CASTASGPYNEQFF.